Each of the 21 T cell receptor beta chains below was sequenced from the same sample in a study of T cells in Graves' hyperthyroidism and ophthalmopathy. Amplification yielded TCR beta CDR3 regions, with RNA transcripts as the source. The study used the HTBI primer set for a first-round RT-PCR of the TCR CDR3. TCRdb passed the multiplex PCR reads through MiXCR, listing each CDR3 protein once. The sample lists 200,000 to 300,000 distinct CDR3 sequences; over 15% were seen once. Sequencing was done on a sample of blood. The source is a woman aged 18-29 years with Graves' ophthalmopathy.

This clonotype has ten or more counts. V gene TRBV3-1 combines with J gene TRBJ1-1, with D perhaps matching TRBD1 (5 bases). Trimming removed 2 bases at V and 5 bases at J, with 12 bases between. Germline values: CDR1 LGHDT, CDR2 YNNKEL (reference sequence). The CDR3 has 14 residues. CDR3 region: CASSQLDRGTEAFF. The CDR3 nucleotides read TGTGCCAGCAGCCAATTAGATCGGGGGACTGAAGCTTTCTTT. The full variable domain, in which reference TRBV3-1 and TRBJ1-1 provide the parts outside the CDR3, is DTAVSQTPKYLVTQMGNDKSIKCEQNLGHDTMYWYKQDSKKFLKIMFSYNNKELIINETVPNRFSPKSPDKAHLNLHINSLELGDSAVYFCASSQLDRGTEAFFGQGTRLTVV.

This clonotype showed up many times. The chain employs TRBV18 and TRBJ1-6; tentatively, D is TRBD1 (6 bases). V was clipped by 3 bases and J by 9 bases, with 9 bases between them. The CDR3 runs 13 residues. Germline CDR1 reads KGHSH; CDR2 reads LQKENI. The CDR3 sequence: CASSPEGGSPLHF. CDR3 in DNA: TGTGCCAGCTCACCTGAAGGGGGTTCACCCCTCCACTTT.

This clonotype showed up just once. V gene TRBV28 combines with J gene TRBJ2-3, with 8 positions matching TRBD1. This CDR3 is built from 13 residues. J lost 10 bases, V lost 4 bases, and 7 bases had no gene match. CDR1 MDHEN and CDR2 SYDVKM come from the germline V gene. The CDR3 is CASSSRQGRAQYF. In DNA, the CDR3 is TGTGCCAGCAGTTCCCGACAGGGGCGGGCGCAGTATTTT.

This clonotype was counted at least ten times. The chain has TRBV6-2 or TRBV6-3 and TRBJ2-7; D call uncertain. Germline V gives CDR1 MNHEY, CDR2 SVGEGT. Trimming took 0 bases from V and 5 from J, leaving 8 bases between them. The CDR3 has 13 residues. This CDR3 reads CASSYSIIHEQYF. The CDR3 coding sequence is TGTGCCAGCAGTTACTCGATTATTCACGAGCAGTACTTC.

This clonotype was seen many times. The chain combines TRBV6-1 with TRBJ1-5, with D hard to call. The CDR3 has 15 amino acids. Looked up from germline, CDR1 is MNHNS and CDR2 is SASEGT. V was clipped by 1 base and J by 0 bases, with 7 bases between them. In DNA form, the CDR3 reads TGTGCCAGCAGTGAAGGTGGGGTTAGCAATCAGCCCCAGCATTTT. Translation: CASSEGGVSNQPQHF.

This clonotype showed up many times. The chain combines TRBV9 with TRBJ2-1; 11 bases map to TRBD2. Germline loops: CDR1 SGDLS, CDR2 YYNGEE. J was trimmed by 6 bases and V by 3 bases; bases with no gene match: 8. There are 16 residues in the CDR3. In nucleotides, the CDR3 is TGTGCCAGCAGCGAAGTTCTAGCGGGAGGAAGCAATGAGCAGTTCTTC. Translated, it gives CASSEVLAGGSNEQFF.

This clonotype was seen at least ten times. The V and J genes are TRBV11-2 and TRBJ2-7; a possible D gene is TRBD2 (5 bases). Trimming removed 4 bases at V and 3 bases at J, with 16 bases between. CDR1 and CDR2 (germline): SGHAT, FQNNGV. The CDR3 spans 15 residues. The CDR3 sequence is CASSSLRARVYEQYF. The CDR3 region has the DNA TGTGCCAGCAGCTCGCTGAGGGCACGCGTCTACGAGCAGTACTTC.

The V and J genes are TRBV9 and TRBJ2-3; 13 nucleotides agree with TRBD2. V was clipped by 4 bases and J by 4 bases; unmatched bases: 3. The CDR3 length is 15 residues. Germline V lookup: CDR1 SGDLS, CDR2 YYNGEE. This CDR3 is CASSLTSGRADTQYF. DNA of the CDR3: TGTGCCAGCAGCCTTACTAGCGGGAGGGCAGATACGCAGTATTTT.

Ten or more counts support this clonotype. The chain is built from TRBV20-1 and TRBJ1-2; maybe TRBD1 (5 bases). The CDR3 sequence is 16 residues long. Looked up from germline, CDR1 is DFQATT and CDR2 is SNEGSKA (reference sequence). V dropped 0 bases and J dropped 2 bases, with 16 bases sitting between them. CDR3 residues: CSARDRMGVTNYGYTF. DNA of the CDR3: TGCAGTGCTAGAGATCGCATGGGGGTAACGAACTATGGCTACACCTTC.

This clonotype was detected only a few times. The rearrangement links TRBV29-1 to TRBJ2-7, with 10 bases identical to TRBD1. V was pared by 7 bases and J by 7 bases, with 13 bases of the junction left unmatched. CDR1 is SQVTM and CDR2 is ANQGSEA in the germline V gene. The CDR3 runs to 14 residues. This CDR3 is CSAAGQGWVGEQYF. CDR3 nucleotides: TGCAGCGCGGCGGGACAGGGGTGGGTCGGGGAGCAGTACTTC.

This clonotype was seen ten or more times. This chain's CDR3 is CSAGGLNEQYF. The CDR3 bases are TGCAGTGCTGGTGGTTTGAACGAGCAGTACTTC. The V and J genes are TRBV20-1 and TRBJ2-7; D remains unclear. The germline V gene encodes CDR1 DFQATT and CDR2 SNEGSKA (reference sequence). CDR3 size: 11 residues. With 5 bases removed from V and 5 bases from J, the gap between germline ends came to 10 bases.

The table lists this clonotype with many counts. The chain couples TRBV11-2 to TRBJ2-7; no clear D. Germline V gene sequence: CDR1 SGHAT, CDR2 FQNNGV. The CDR3 consists of 14 residues. Trimming took 1 base from V and 3 from J, leaving 10 bases between them. The CDR3 spells CASSLGETHYEQYF. The CDR3 DNA sequence: TGTGCCAGCAGCTTAGGCGAGACACACTACGAGCAGTACTTC. The variable domain in full, completed from reference TRBV11-2 and TRBJ2-7, reads EAGVAQSPRYKIIEKRQSVAFWCNPISGHATLYWYQQILGQGPKLLIQFQNNGVVDDSQLPKDRFSAERLKGVDSTLKIQPAKLEDSAVYLCASSLGETHYEQYFGPGTRLTVT.

The table lists this clonotype with many counts. The V gene is TRBV2, the J gene TRBJ2-1; 9 positions agree with TRBD2. The germline V gene encodes CDR1 SNHLY and CDR2 FYNNEI. The V segment lost 2 bases and the J segment 0 bases; nucleotides outside the gene matches: 8. The length of the CDR3 is 18 residues. CDR3 amino acids: CASSELGLAGTSYNEQFF. The CDR3 coding sequence is TGTGCCAGCAGTGAATTAGGGCTAGCGGGGACCTCCTACAATGAGCAGTTCTTC.

In its sample, this clonotype was seen many times. A much larger clonotype is one base distant, so this may be a read error. This chain uses TRBV11-1 with TRBJ1-1, with TRBD1 matching over 7 bases. With V trimmed by 4 bases and J by 8 bases, 7 bases remained unmatched. Germline V gene sequence: CDR1 SGHAT, CDR2 FQDESV (reference sequence). This CDR3 spans 13 amino acids. The CDR3 protein is CASSYGQVREAFF. The CDR3, as DNA: TGTGCCAGCAGCTATGGACAGGTCAGGGAAGCTTTCTTT.

This clonotype was observed many times. The chain combines TRBV27 with TRBJ2-5; 9 positions match TRBD2. From germline, CDR1 is MNHEY and CDR2 SMNVEV (reference sequence). This CDR3 is 16 amino acids long. J lost 3 bases, V lost 7 bases, and 12 bases had no gene match. CDR3 amino acids: CASTPLNAGGKETQYF. The CDR3 DNA reads as TGTGCCAGCACCCCCTTAAATGCGGGGGGGAAAGAGACCCAGTACTTC.

Comment on this clonotype: Being one base from a much bigger clone, this may be a read error. The rearrangement joins TRBV5-1 to TRBJ2-4; unclear D gene. The CDR3 covers 14 residues. CDR1 is SGHRS and CDR2 is YFSETQ in the germline V gene. V was trimmed by 0 bases and J by 0 bases, leaving 4 bases between them. The CDR3 protein is CASSLAGAKNIQYF. The CDR3 DNA sequence: TGCGCCAGCAGCTTGGCAGGAGCCAAAAACATTCAGTACTTC. Full variable domain (rest looked up from reference TRBV5-1 and TRBJ2-4): KAGVTQTPRYLIKTRGQQVTLSCSPISGHRSVSWYQQTPGQGLQFLFEYFSETQRNKGNFPGRFSGRQFSNSRSEMNVSTLELGDSALYLCASSLAGAKNIQYFGAGTRLSVL.

This clonotype was observed at least ten times. This sequence joins TRBV12-3 or TRBV12-4 and TRBJ2-2, with D perhaps TRBD1 (5 bases). The ends were cut back, 2 bases at V and 6 bases at J, with 13 bases in the middle. There are 15 residues in the CDR3. CDR3 coding DNA: TGTGCCAGCAGTTTAAGGGCAGGGATGTCCGGGGAGCTGTTTTTT. Its translation is CASSLRAGMSGELFF.

This clonotype was found many times. This sequence joins TRBV7-9 and TRBJ2-1, with D uncertain. Germline V CDR1 and CDR2: SEHNR, FQNEAQ (reference sequence). CDR3 size: 14 residues. The V end was cut by 5 bases, the J end by 6 bases, with 14 bases between. The CDR3 loop reads CASSPRLSGNEQFF. The CDR3 DNA reads as TGTGCCAGCAGCCCACGTCTATCGGGCAATGAGCAGTTCTTC.

This clonotype was seen repeatedly, ten times or more. This sequence joins TRBV18 and TRBJ2-7; D possibly corresponds to TRBD2 (6 bases). Trimming took 2 bases from V and 3 from J, leaving 14 bases between them. Germline loops: CDR1 KGHSH, CDR2 LQKENI. The length of the CDR3 is 15 residues. The CDR3 here is CASSPFLRDLYEQYF. The CDR3 bases are TGTGCCAGCTCACCATTTTTGCGGGACCTCTACGAGCAGTACTTC.

This clonotype was observed many times. V usage is TRBV6-1 and J usage is TRBJ2-2; possible D gene TRBD2, 7 bases. Per germline, CDR1 MNHNS and CDR2 SASEGT. This CDR3 spans 15 amino acids. Trimming took off 5 bases at V and 6 bases at J, with 16 bases between the two ends. The DNA for the CDR3 is TGTGCCAGCAGTCTAGGGGGGGTTAGGGCCGGGGAGCTGTTTTTT. It translates to CASSLGGVRAGELFF.

The chain has TRBV9 and TRBJ2-3; the D is unclear. In germline, CDR1 is SGDLS, CDR2 YYNGEE. CDR3 length: 13 residues. The germline V and J ends were trimmed by 3 bases and 2 bases, with 7 bases remaining between them. DNA for the CDR3: TGTGCCAGCAGCGATGTGACCACAGATACGCAGTATTTT. Protein: CASSDVTTDTQYF.